The next 9 T cell receptor beta chains were all read from a single sample in a study of OX40 agonist ivuxolimab in advanced cancers. Library creation used the immunoSEQ multiplex PCR assay. The table was pulled from immuneACCESS by TCRdb, which kept in-frame rearrangements only. Such tables lose some clones; where checked, under half of the loss comes from unresolved V genes, and the rest has no known cause. This sample gives around 70,000 clones in total; about nine tenths of them show up just once. Jointly, the top ten make up 5% to 6.5% of the sample. The material was CD4+ or CD8+ T cells sorted from blood, obtained in a trial of the OX40 agonist ivuxolimab. The receptor source for this set is an adult with an advanced solid tumor such as melanoma, head and neck, liver or kidney cancer.

This chain connects TRBV7-8 to TRBJ2-3; 11 nucleotides agree with TRBD2. This CDR3 has 17 residues. Germline CDR1 SGHVS, CDR2 FQNEAQ. After removal of 0 bases from V and 2 bases from J, the junction contained 4 bases not matched to a gene. The CDR3 here is CASSLATSGGTTDTQYF. CDR3 DNA: TGTGCCAGCAGCTTAGCCACTAGCGGGGGCACCACAGATACGCAGTATTTT.

The chain has TRBV4-1 and TRBJ1-5; 7 positions agree with TRBD1. The CDR3 runs to 14 residues. Germline lookup yields CDR1 MGHRA and CDR2 YSYEKL. V dropped 5 bases and J dropped 4; count of bases not matched to a gene: 5. The CDR3 loop reads CASSRGQGNQPQHF. DNA of the CDR3: TGCGCCAGCAGCAGGGGGCAGGGAAATCAGCCCCAGCATTTT.

J is TRBJ1-4 and V is TRBV10-3; TRBD1 aligns across 7 bases. The CDR3 length is 17 residues. CDR1 and CDR2 (germline): ENHRY, SYGVKD. Trimming removed 10 bases from V and 7 bases from J; junction bases left unmatched: 21. The CDR3 coding sequence is TGTGCCACTCGAGATACAGGGGTGTCCCTTTTTGGTGAAAAACTGTTTTTT. Translating it yields CATRDTGVSLFGEKLFF.

This chain uses TRBV6-6 with TRBJ1-5; 8 nucleotides agree with TRBD1. Per the germline V gene, CDR1 is MNHNY and CDR2 is SVGAGI (reference sequence). The CDR3 sequence is 16 residues long. J gave up 3 bases and V 1 base, and 5 bases lay outside the gene matches. CDR3 coding DNA: TGTGCCAGCAGTTACTACGGGACAGGCGACAATCAGCCCCAGCATTTT. Translated: CASSYYGTGDNQPQHF.

The CDR3 DNA follows: TGTGCCAGCAGCTTGGGGACCAGTGGAGGCGAGCAGTACTTC. Protein: CASSLGTSGGEQYF. The rearrangement joins TRBV7-9 to TRBJ2-7; the D call may be TRBD1 or TRBD2 (5 bases each). The CDR3 consists of 14 residues. Germline CDR1 is SEHNR and CDR2 is FQNEAQ (reference sequence). V was pared by 3 bases and J by 6 bases, with 15 bases between.

V usage is TRBV19 and J usage is TRBJ2-6; D call uncertain. Trimming stripped 8 bases from V and 3 bases from J, with 11 bases between. The CDR3 totals 14 residues. Germline values: CDR1 LNHDA, CDR2 SQIVND (reference sequence). CDR3 loop: CASHTYNGANVLTF. CDR3 coding DNA: TGTGCCAGTCACACATACAATGGGGCCAACGTCCTGACTTTC. Combining the CDR3 with reference TRBV19 and TRBJ2-6 gives the whole variable domain DGGITQSPKYLFRKEGQNVTLSCEQNLNHDAMYWYRQDPGQGLRLIYYSQIVNDFQKGDIAEGYSVSREKKESFPLTVTSAQKNPTAFYLCASHTYNGANVLTFGAGSRLTVL.

The V call is TRBV6-4, the J call TRBJ2-1; tentatively, D is TRBD2 (6 bases). Germline assignment: CDR1 MRHNA and CDR2 SNTAGT. The V gene lost 6 bases and the J gene lost 8 bases, with 20 bases spanning the gap. This CDR3 has 15 residues. The CDR3 protein is CASRPDAGLHYEQFF. CDR3 DNA sequence: TGTGCCAGCAGGCCGGACGCGGGATTACACTATGAGCAGTTCTTC.

V is TRBV28 and J is TRBJ2-3; 10 nucleotides agree with TRBD2. V lost 4 bases and J lost 1; bases outside the gene matches: 5. CDR3 length equals 16 residues. Germline V lookup: CDR1 MDHEN, CDR2 SYDVKM. The CDR3 here is CASSSKLAGGTDTQYF. CDR3 bases: TGTGCCAGCAGTTCTAAGCTAGCGGGAGGCACAGATACGCAGTATTTT.

The gene calls are TRBV4-3 and TRBJ1-1, with D possibly matching TRBD1 (5 bases). Between the trimmed V and J ends, which lost 2 bases and 4 bases, there was a span of 14 bases. This CDR3 has 15 amino acids. Germline V lookup: CDR1 LGHNA, CDR2 YSLEER. The CDR3 region is CASSQLKGIGTEAFF. The CDR3 nucleotides are TGCGCCAGCAGCCAACTCAAGGGGATTGGCACTGAAGCTTTCTTT.